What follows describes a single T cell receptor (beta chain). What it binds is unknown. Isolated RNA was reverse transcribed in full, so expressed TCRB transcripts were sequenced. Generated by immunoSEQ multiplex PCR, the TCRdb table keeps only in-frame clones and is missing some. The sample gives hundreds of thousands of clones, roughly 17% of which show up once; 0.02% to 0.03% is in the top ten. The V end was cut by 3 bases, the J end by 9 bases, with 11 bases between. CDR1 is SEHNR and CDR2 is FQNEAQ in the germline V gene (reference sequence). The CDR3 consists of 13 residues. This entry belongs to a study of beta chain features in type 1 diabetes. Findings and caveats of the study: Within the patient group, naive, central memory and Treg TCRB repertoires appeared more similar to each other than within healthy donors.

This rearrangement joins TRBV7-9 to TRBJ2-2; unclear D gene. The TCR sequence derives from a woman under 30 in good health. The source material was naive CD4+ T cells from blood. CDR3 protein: CASSLGPNRELFF. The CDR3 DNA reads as TGTGCCAGCAGCTTGGGCCCGAACCGGGAGCTGTTTTTT.